Sequencing of this TCR beta chain was carried out in a study of cytomegalovirus exposure and HLA in healthy donors. On this clone: No antigen is known for it.

In nominal health when sampled, donors likely had unrecorded immune exposures nonetheless. Study results and caveats: TCR beta sequences reportedly predicted most subjects' HLA-A and HLA-B alleles accurately. An analysis that was carried out later associated fewer than 20,000 TCR beta sequences with HLA alleles at 0.05 false discovery rate.

PCR was performed using 60 Vbeta and 13 Jbeta primers. Clones were sequenced by immunoSEQ multiplex PCR, and TCRdb holds only the in-frame ones, with some missing. The data show 150,000 to 200,000 clones, 60% to 80% seen once. CDR1 and CDR2 (germline): MNHNS, SASEGT. The CDR3 runs to 17 residues. The V and J ends lost 3 bases and 6 bases, in that order; junction bases with no gene match: 7. The clonotype comes from a woman aged 45-65 years in good health and CMV-seropositive. The chain links TRBV6-1 to TRBJ2-2, with 13 nucleotides matching TRBD2. Sequencing was done on a sample of PBMCs. The CDR3, as DNA: TGTGCCAGCAGTGAGCAACTAGCGGGAGGGCCCGCCGGGGAGCTGTTTTTT. Its protein product is CASSEQLAGGPAGELFF.